This TCR beta chain comes out of a study of radiotherapy plus CTLA-4 blockade in lung cancer. Regarding the study as a whole: Reported findings show early blood T cell clone dynamics, with interferon-beta, best predicted response. An expansion of tumor-derived TCR clones occurred in blood after radiotherapy plus ipilimumab.

Focal radiation was given together with CTLA-4 blockade (ipilimumab) to patients with chemo-refractory metastatic non-small-cell lung cancer. Comment on this clone: What it binds is not known.

Germline CDR1 is MNHEY and CDR2 is SMNVEV (reference sequence). Trimming cost V 4 bases and J 7 bases, with 19 bases left between them. The CDR3 consists of 15 residues. TCRdb's table, derived via immunoSEQ multiplex PCR, lists solely in-frame clones and lacks some. In the table there are 55,000 to 80,000 clones, 70% to 80% of which are singletons. The gene calls are TRBV27 and TRBJ1-2, with D possibly matching TRBD1 (5 bases). The receptor comes from a human donor with non-small cell lung cancer who had a complete response to radiotherapy plus ipilimumab. This specimen was peripheral blood, taken from a patient treated with radiotherapy plus ipilimumab. The CDR3 is CASSSRPGGTGGYTF. The CDR3 DNA follows: TGTGCCAGCAGTTCCCGACCCGGGGGGACGGGTGGCTACACCTTC.